The present T cell receptor (beta chain) was sequenced within a study of blood T cell repertoires in COVID-19. Background on the study: The United States, Italy and Spain were the sources of the acute and convalescent COVID-19 samples.

The authors' processing: Reference gene primer amplification in the assay estimated nucleated cell counts. Libraries were prepared by immunoSEQ multiplex PCR; TCRdb keeps only in-frame clonotypes and omits some of them. The V and J calls and the clone size are those of that table, but D and trimming were determined from the DNA. The table has more than 150,000 clones, around 80% seen once. This clone was detected only once. Unmatched junction bases numbered 8, after V lost 3 bases and J lost 7 bases. The germline gives CDR1 LGHDT, CDR2 YNNKEL (reference sequence). The length of the CDR3 is 16 residues.

The chain links TRBV3-1 (or the pseudogene TRBV3-2) to TRBJ2-1; 11 bases line up with TRBD2. The receptor was isolated from a man aged 50 to 60 who had recovered from COVID-19. Specimen: peripheral blood. The CDR3 sequence is CASSHILAGGVNEQFF. CDR3 nucleotide sequence: TGTGCCAGCAGCCATATTTTAGCGGGAGGGGTGAATGAGCAGTTCTTC.